This note documents a single T cell receptor beta chain sequence. The sample belongs to a study of technical replicates of blood from several donors. Germline CDR1 and CDR2: KGHSH and LQKENI. J gave up 8 bases and V 3 bases, and 6 bases lay outside the gene matches. The CDR3 covers 14 residues. TCRdb's copy holds only in-frame clones and misses some; the assay was immunoSEQ multiplex PCR. In the table there are about 83,000 clones, about 95% of which are singletons. The TCR sequence derives from a human donor in good health. The sequenced sample consisted of T cells isolated from PBMCs. This chain uses TRBV18 with TRBJ1-4; TRBD1 agrees at 7 bases. The CDR3 reads CASSPGRGDEKLFF. The CDR3 region has the DNA TGTGCCAGCTCACCGGGCAGGGGGGACGAAAAACTGTTTTTT. Supplemented by reference TRBV18 and TRBJ1-4, the full variable domain reads NAGVMQNPRHLVRRRGQEARLRCSPMKGHSHVYWYRQLPEEGLKFMVYLQKENIIDESGMPKERFSAEFPKEGPSILRIQQVVRGDSAAYFCASSPGRGDEKLFFGSGTQLSVL.